These 14 T cell receptor beta chains share one sample of origin, sequenced in a study of cytomegalovirus exposure and HLA in healthy donors (dated by TCRdb to 2017 to 2019). Library creation used the immunoSEQ multiplex PCR assay. For the multiplex PCR, a mixture combining 60 forward primers for TCR Vbeta segments and 13 reverse primers for TCR Jbeta segments was used. The table comes from immuneACCESS by way of TCRdb, which keeps in-frame sequences with V and J called. Part of the clones is missing from these tables; in studies checked, under half for an unresolved V gene and the rest for unknown reasons. For this sample the table gives about 160,000 clones, of which around 69% were detected only once. About 1.3% of the sample is taken by the ten largest. The sample consisted of PBMCs. All receptors derive from a man aged 60 to 75 in good health and CMV-seronegative.

The V and J genes are TRBV5-5 and TRBJ2-1; 8 bases agree with TRBD1. The trim removed 9 bases at V and 0 bases at J, leaving 8 bases unmatched. Germline V gene data show CDR1 as SGHKS and CDR2 as YYEKEE (reference sequence). This CDR3 contains 15 residues. The CDR3 DNA sequence: TGTGCCACCAGACAGGGGCCCAGCTCCTACAATGAGCAGTTCTTC. Protein: CATRQGPSSYNEQFF. The complete variable domain, with remaining parts taken from reference TRBV5-5 and TRBJ2-1, reads DAGVTQSPTHLIKTRGQQVTLRCSPISGHKSVSWYQQVLGQGPQFIFQYYEKEERGRGNFPDRFSARQFPNYSSELNVNALLLGDSALYLCATRQGPSSYNEQFFGPGTRLTVL.

The CDR3 coding sequence is TGTGCCATCAGTGAGTCTACGACAGGGATGAGGTTCTACGAGCAGTACTTC. This codes for CAISESTTGMRFYEQYF. The chain employs TRBV10-3 and TRBJ2-7, with 7 nucleotides matching TRBD1. With V trimmed by 0 bases and J by 3 bases, 11 bases remained unmatched. The CDR3 is 17 residues long. Germline lookup yields CDR1 ENHRY and CDR2 SYGVKD.

V usage is TRBV27 and J usage is TRBJ2-7; possibly TRBD1 for D (6 bases). Germline V gene data show CDR1 as MNHEY and CDR2 as SMNVEV (reference sequence). This CDR3 comprises 14 residues. The V end was cut by 8 bases, the J end by 2 bases, with 16 bases between. The CDR3 DNA sequence: TGTGCCAGCTCACCCCCGGGACACACCTACGAGCAGTACTTC. It translates to CASSPPGHTYEQYF.

The rearrangement uses TRBV5-4 and TRBJ2-5; 10 nucleotides line up with TRBD2. The CDR3 is 15 amino acids. J lost 3 bases, V lost 4 bases, and 6 bases had no gene match. Germline CDR1 is SGHNT and CDR2 is YYREEE (reference sequence). The CDR3 protein is CASSVRLAGEETQYF. CDR3 DNA sequence: TGTGCCAGCAGCGTAAGGCTAGCGGGAGAAGAGACCCAGTACTTC. The full variable domain, rest sourced from reference TRBV5-4 and TRBJ2-5, is ETGVTQSPTHLIKTRGQQVTLRCSSQSGHNTVSWYQQALGQGPQFIFQYYREEENGRGNFPPRFSGLQFPNYSSELNVNALELDDSALYLCASSVRLAGEETQYFGPGTRLLVL.

This rearrangement joins TRBV14 to TRBJ1-6; D may be TRBD1 (6 bases). The germline V gene encodes CDR1 SGHDN and CDR2 FVKESK. This CDR3 spans 15 amino acids. With 5 bases removed from V and 6 bases from J, the gap between germline ends came to 14 bases. The CDR3 DNA is TGTGCCAGCAGCTTTATGGACAGTCGTAATTCACCCCTCCACTTT. It specifies CASSFMDSRNSPLHF.

The chain links TRBV6-5 to TRBJ2-5, with D possibly being TRBD2 (5 bases). The V gene's germline CDR1 is MNHEY and CDR2 SVGAGI. V shed 0 bases and J shed 2 bases, with 7 bases lying between them. The CDR3 runs 14 residues. This CDR3 reads CASSYSGEQETQYF. The DNA of the CDR3 is TGTGCCAGCAGTTACTCCGGGGAACAAGAGACCCAGTACTTC.

CDR3 nucleotide sequence: TGCAGCTCAATGGGCCAGGGGCCCCCCTACGAGCAGTACTTC. Translated, it gives CSSMGQGPPYEQYF. The chain carries TRBV29-1 and TRBJ2-7; TRBD1 might be the D (6 bases). V shed 8 bases and J shed 2 bases, with 19 bases lying between them. This CDR3 is built from 14 residues. Germline-derived CDR1 and CDR2 are SQVTM and ANQGSEA.

This chain connects TRBV4-3 to TRBJ2-1, with D tentatively TRBD2 (6 bases). The germline CDR1 and CDR2 sequences are LGHNA and YSLEER. The CDR3 runs 13 residues. Trimming shortened V by 3 bases and J by 10 bases, and 13 bases separated the two germline ends. CDR3 amino acids: CASSHLGGWEQFF. In DNA, the CDR3 is TGCGCCAGCAGCCACTTGGGGGGATGGGAGCAGTTCTTC.

The table lists this clone with a few counts. This chain links TRBV19 with TRBJ1-5; perhaps TRBD1 as D (5 bases). This CDR3 comprises 13 residues. Germline assignment: CDR1 LNHDA and CDR2 SQIVND (reference sequence). Trimming cost V 7 bases and J 3 bases, with 10 bases left between them. The CDR3 DNA is TGTGCCAGTAATGGAGGGGCCAATCAGCCCCAGCATTTT. Translated, it gives CASNGGANQPQHF.

The table lists this clone with a few counts. The V gene is TRBV25-1, the J gene TRBJ1-2; no definite D call. The length of the CDR3 is 11 residues. Trimming shortened V by 7 bases and J by 2 bases, and 5 bases separated the two germline ends. Germline-derived CDR1 and CDR2 are MGHDK and SYGVNS. The CDR3 region is CASKQNYGYTF. CDR3 nucleotides: TGTGCCAGCAAACAGAACTATGGCTACACCTTC.

CDR3 coding DNA: TGCGCCAGCAGCAGCACCGGGACAGGGGTCTACGAGCAGTACTTC. Translating it yields CASSSTGTGVYEQYF. V and J are TRBV5-1 and TRBJ2-7; TRBD1 aligns across 10 bases. The CDR3 consists of 15 residues. Unmatched junction bases numbered 7, after V lost 4 bases and J lost 3 bases. From germline, CDR1 is SGHRS and CDR2 YFSETQ.

The chain joins TRBV5-5 to TRBJ2-5; D unclear. The CDR3 extends over 12 amino acids. The germline CDR1 and CDR2 sequences are SGHKS and YYEKEE (reference sequence). The germline V and J ends were trimmed by 1 base and 3 bases, with 4 bases remaining between them. Here the CDR3 reads CASSLREETQYF. The DNA of the CDR3 is TGTGCCAGCAGCTTGCGGGAAGAGACCCAGTACTTC. The whole variable domain, remainder taken from reference TRBV5-5 and TRBJ2-5, is DAGVTQSPTHLIKTRGQQVTLRCSPISGHKSVSWYQQVLGQGPQFIFQYYEKEERGRGNFPDRFSARQFPNYSSELNVNALLLGDSALYLCASSLREETQYFGPGTRLLVL.

As for this clone: Here the CDR3 omits its conserved ending phenylalanine or tryptophan, so a read error is the likely source. In DNA form, the CDR3 reads TGTGCCAGCAGTGAACTCGGGATCTCTAACTATGGCTACACCCTC. It yields the protein CASSELGISNYGYTL. The rearrangement links TRBV6-1 to TRBJ1-2; D not resolved. Deletions cut 2 bases from V and 0 bases from J, with 10 bases between. The CDR3 extends over 15 amino acids. Germline values: CDR1 MNHNS, CDR2 SASEGT.

J is TRBJ2-3 and V is TRBV13; D ambiguous. The germline CDR1 and CDR2 sequences are PRHDT and FYEKMQ (reference sequence). The CDR3 is 16 amino acids. V was clipped by 0 bases and J by 3 bases, with 13 bases between them. The CDR3 nucleotides read TGTGCCAGCAGCTTAGGGGCAGCGTTCTCGACAGATACGCAGTATTTT. As protein: CASSLGAAFSTDTQYF.